The source of this T cell receptor beta chain is a study of CD8 T cells in ankylosing spondylitis. Points from the study as a whole: In ankylosing spondylitis blood, a motif of fewer than 10 highly homologous TCR beta variants appeared characteristic. Several of the motif variants were reported before in synovial fluid and blood from reactive arthritis. Relatively scarce in peripheral blood, disease-linked clones were CD8+. Matched ankylosing spondylitis synovial fluid reportedly contained a significantly enriched population of disease-linked clones.

By quantitative 5'-RACE with molecular barcodes, the TCR beta libraries were made. TCRdb redid the calling of the 5' RACE reads with MiXCR, one entry per CDR3 protein. The repertoire holds roughly 700,000 distinct CDR3 sequences, roughly 20% seen once, with about 20% in the top ten. This clonotype has a single count. Its matching antigen is unknown. This sequence originates from a male donor with ankylosing spondylitis. The specimen was blood, either unsorted or a sorted T cell fraction (not recorded which).

CDR3 DNA: TGCGCCAGCAGCCCAAACACCCATGATGAAAAACTGTTTTTT. Translated, it gives CASSPNTHDEKLFF. The chain is built from TRBV5-1 and TRBJ1-4, with D uncertain. V lost 4 bases and J lost 6, with 13 bases in between. CDR3 length: 14 residues. Per germline, CDR1 SGHRS and CDR2 YFSETQ.